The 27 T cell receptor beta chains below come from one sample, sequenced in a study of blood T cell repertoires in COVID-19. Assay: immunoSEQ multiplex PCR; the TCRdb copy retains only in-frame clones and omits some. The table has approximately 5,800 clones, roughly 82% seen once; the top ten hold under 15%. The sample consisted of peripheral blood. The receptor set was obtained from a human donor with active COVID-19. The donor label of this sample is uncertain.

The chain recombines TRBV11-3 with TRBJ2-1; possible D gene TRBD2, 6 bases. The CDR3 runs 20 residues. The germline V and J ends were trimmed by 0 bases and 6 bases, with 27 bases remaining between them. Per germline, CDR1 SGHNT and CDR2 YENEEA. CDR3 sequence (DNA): TGTGCCAGCAGCTTAGAGCGGGGCCGGAACCCCCTACTAACGGTCAATGAGCAGTTCTTC. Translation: CASSLERGRNPLLTVNEQFF.

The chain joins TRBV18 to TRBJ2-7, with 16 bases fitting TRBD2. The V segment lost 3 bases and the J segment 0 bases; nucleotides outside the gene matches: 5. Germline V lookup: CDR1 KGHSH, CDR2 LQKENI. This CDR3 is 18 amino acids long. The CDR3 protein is CASSPTGLAGGSSYEQYF. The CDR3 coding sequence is TGTGCCAGCTCACCGACGGGACTAGCGGGAGGGAGCTCCTACGAGCAGTACTTC.

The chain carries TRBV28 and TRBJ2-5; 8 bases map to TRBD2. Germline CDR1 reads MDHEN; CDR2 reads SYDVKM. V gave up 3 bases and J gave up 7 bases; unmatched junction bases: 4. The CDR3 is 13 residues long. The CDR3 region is CASSFGTRGTQYF. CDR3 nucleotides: TGTGCCAGCAGTTTTGGGACTAGGGGGACCCAGTACTTC. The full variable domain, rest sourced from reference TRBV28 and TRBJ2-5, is DVKVTQSSRYLVKRTGEKVFLECVQDMDHENMFWYRQDPGLGLRLIYFSYDVKMKEKGDIPEGYSVSREKKERFSLILESASTNQTSMYLCASSFGTRGTQYFGPGTRLLVL.

The CDR3 DNA reads TGCGCCAGCAGCCAACCGGGACAGAACACTGAAGCTTTCTTT. It specifies CASSQPGQNTEAFF. J is TRBJ1-1 and V is TRBV5-1, with D perhaps matching TRBD1 (6 bases). The CDR3 is 14 residues long. V lost 4 bases, J lost 1 base, and 11 bases lay in between. Germline CDR1 reads SGHRS; CDR2 reads YFSETQ. Full variable domain (missing parts from reference TRBV5-1 and TRBJ1-1): KAGVTQTPRYLIKTRGQQVTLSCSPISGHRSVSWYQQTPGQGLQFLFEYFSETQRNKGNFPGRFSGRQFSNSRSEMNVSTLELGDSALYLCASSQPGQNTEAFFGQGTRLTVV.

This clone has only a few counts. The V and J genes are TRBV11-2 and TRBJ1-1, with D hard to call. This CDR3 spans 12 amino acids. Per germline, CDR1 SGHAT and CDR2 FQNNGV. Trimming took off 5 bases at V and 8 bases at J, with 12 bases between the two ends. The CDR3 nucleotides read TGTGCCAGCAGCGAAGAGGGCATAGAAGCTTTCTTT. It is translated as CASSEEGIEAFF.

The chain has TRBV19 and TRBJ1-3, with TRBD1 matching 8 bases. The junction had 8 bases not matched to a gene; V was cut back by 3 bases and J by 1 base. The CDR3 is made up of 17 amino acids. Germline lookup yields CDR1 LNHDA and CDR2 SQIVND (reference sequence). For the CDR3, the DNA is TGTGCCAGTAGTATCTTGGGACAGGATTTGTCTGGAAACACCATATATTTT. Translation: CASSILGQDLSGNTIYF.

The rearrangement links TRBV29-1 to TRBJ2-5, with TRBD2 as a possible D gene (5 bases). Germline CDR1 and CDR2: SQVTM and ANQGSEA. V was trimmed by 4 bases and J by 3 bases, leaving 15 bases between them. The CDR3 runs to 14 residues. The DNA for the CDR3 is TGCAGCGTTGCCGGTCGGGGTGGCGAAGAGACCCAGTACTTC. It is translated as CSVAGRGGEETQYF.

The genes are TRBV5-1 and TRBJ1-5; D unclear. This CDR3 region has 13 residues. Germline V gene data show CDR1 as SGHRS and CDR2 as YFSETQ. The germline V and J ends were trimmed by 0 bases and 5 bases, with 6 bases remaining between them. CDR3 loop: CASSLGRDQPQHF. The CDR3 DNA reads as TGCGCCAGCAGCTTGGGGAGGGATCAGCCCCAGCATTTT. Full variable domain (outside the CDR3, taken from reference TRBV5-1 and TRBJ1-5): KAGVTQTPRYLIKTRGQQVTLSCSPISGHRSVSWYQQTPGQGLQFLFEYFSETQRNKGNFPGRFSGRQFSNSRSEMNVSTLELGDSALYLCASSLGRDQPQHFGDGTRLSIL.

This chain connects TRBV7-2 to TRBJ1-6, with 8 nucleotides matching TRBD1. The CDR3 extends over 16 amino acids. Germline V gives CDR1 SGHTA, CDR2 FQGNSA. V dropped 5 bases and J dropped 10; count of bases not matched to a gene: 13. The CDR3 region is CASSLNLGQGRSPLHF. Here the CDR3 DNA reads TGTGCCAGCAGCCTTAATCTCGGACAGGGAAGATCACCCCTCCACTTT.

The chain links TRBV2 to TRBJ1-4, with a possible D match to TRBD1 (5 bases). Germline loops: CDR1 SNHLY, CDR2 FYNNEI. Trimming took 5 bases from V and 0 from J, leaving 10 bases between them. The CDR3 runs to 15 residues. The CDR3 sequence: CASSSDSATNEKLFF. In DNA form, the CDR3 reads TGTGCCAGCAGTTCCGACAGCGCAACTAATGAAAAACTGTTTTTT.

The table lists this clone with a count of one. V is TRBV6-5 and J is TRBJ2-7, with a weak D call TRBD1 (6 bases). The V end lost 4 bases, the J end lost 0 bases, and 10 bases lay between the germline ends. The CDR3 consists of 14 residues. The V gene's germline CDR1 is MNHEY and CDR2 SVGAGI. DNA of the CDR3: TGTGCCAGCAGTTCCTGGACAGACTCCTACGAGCAGTACTTC. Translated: CASSSWTDSYEQYF.

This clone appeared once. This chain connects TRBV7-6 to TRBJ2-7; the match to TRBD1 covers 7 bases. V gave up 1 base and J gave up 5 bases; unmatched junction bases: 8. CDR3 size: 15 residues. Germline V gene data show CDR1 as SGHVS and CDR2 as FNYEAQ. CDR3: CASSLVGTVPNEQYF. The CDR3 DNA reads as TGTGCCAGCAGCTTAGTAGGGACAGTCCCCAACGAGCAGTACTTC.

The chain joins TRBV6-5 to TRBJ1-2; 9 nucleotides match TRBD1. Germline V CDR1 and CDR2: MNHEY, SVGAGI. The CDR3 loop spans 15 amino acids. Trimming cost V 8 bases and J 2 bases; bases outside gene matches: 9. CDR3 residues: CASSTGGTGNYGYTF. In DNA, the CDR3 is TGTGCCAGCTCTACCGGAGGGACAGGGAACTATGGCTACACCTTC.

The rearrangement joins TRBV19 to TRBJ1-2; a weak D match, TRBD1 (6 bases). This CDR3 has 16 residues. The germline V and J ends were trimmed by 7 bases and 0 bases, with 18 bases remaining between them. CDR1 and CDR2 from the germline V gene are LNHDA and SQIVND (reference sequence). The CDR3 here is CASTLDRTASNYGYTF. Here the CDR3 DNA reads TGTGCCAGTACCTTGGATCGGACAGCTTCTAACTATGGCTACACCTTC.

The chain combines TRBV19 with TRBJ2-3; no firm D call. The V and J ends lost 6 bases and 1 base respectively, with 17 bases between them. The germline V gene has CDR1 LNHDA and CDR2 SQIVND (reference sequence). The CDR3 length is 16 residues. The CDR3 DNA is TGTGCCAGTAGCGGGTCGGTAAGGAAGGGCACAGATACGCAGTATTTT. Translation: CASSGSVRKGTDTQYF.

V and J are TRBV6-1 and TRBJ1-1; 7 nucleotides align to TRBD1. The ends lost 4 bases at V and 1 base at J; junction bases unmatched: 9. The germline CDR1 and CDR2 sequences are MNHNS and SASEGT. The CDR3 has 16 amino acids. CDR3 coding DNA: TGTGCCAGCAGTGGACAGGGAAGGCGGAGGAACACTGAAGCTTTCTTT. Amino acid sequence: CASSGQGRRRNTEAFF.

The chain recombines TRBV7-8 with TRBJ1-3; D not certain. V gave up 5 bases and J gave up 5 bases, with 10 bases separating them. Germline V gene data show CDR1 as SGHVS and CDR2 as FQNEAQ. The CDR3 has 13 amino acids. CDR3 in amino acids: CASSRGERNTIYF. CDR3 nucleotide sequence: TGTGCCAGCAGCCGAGGAGAGAGAAACACCATATATTTT.

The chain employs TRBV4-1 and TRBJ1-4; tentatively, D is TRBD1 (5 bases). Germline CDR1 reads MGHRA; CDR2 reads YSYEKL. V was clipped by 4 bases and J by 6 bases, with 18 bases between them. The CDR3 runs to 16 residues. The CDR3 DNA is TGCGCCAGCAGCCGGGGATGGGGGGGAGAGGATGAAAAACTGTTTTTT. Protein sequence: CASSRGWGGEDEKLFF.

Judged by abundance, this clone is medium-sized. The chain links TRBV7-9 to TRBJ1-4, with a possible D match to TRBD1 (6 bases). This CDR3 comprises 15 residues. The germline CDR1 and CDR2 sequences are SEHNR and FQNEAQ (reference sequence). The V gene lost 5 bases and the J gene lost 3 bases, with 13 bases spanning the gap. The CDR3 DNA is TGTGCCAGCAGCGAACCACAGGGACCTAATGAAAAACTGTTTTTT. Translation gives CASSEPQGPNEKLFF.

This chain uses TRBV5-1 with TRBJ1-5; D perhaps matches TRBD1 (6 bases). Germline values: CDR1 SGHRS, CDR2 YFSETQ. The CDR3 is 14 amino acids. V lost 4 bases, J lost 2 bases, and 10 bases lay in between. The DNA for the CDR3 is TGCGCCAGCAGCATACAGGGTGGCAATCAGCCCCAGCATTTT. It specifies CASSIQGGNQPQHF.

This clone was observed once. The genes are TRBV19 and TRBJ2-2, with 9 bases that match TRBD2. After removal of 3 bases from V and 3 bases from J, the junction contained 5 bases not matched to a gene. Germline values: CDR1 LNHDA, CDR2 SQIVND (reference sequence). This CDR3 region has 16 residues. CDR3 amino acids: CASSIGASGDTGELFF. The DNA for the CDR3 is TGTGCCAGTAGTATTGGGGCTAGCGGGGACACCGGGGAGCTGTTTTTT.

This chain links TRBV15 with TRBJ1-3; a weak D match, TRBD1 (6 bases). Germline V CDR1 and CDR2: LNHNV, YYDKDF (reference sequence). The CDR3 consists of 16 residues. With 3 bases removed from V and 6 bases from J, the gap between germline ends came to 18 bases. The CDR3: CATSSRDITLENTIYF. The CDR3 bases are TGTGCCACCAGCAGTCGGGACATAACTCTGGAAAACACCATATATTTT. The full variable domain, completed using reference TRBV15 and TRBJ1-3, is DAMVIQNPRYQVTQFGKPVTLSCSQTLNHNVMYWYQQKSSQAPKLLFHYYDKDFNNEADTPDNFQSRRPNTSFCFLDIRSPGLGDTAMYLCATSSRDITLENTIYFGEGSWLTVV.

The CDR3 spells CASSLGPGALNTEAFF. CDR3 bases: TGCGCCAGCAGCTTGGGGCCAGGCGCACTTAACACTGAAGCTTTCTTT. V is TRBV5-1 and J is TRBJ1-1; D not resolved. This CDR3 contains 16 residues. Trimming shortened V by 0 bases and J by 2 bases, and 14 bases separated the two germline ends. Germline CDR1 reads SGHRS; CDR2 reads YFSETQ.

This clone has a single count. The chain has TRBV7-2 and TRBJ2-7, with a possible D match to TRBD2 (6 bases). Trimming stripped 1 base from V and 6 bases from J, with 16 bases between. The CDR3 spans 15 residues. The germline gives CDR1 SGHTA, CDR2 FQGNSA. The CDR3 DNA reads TGTGCCAGCAGCTTAGTATTAGCGGACACAGTCGAGCAGTACTTC. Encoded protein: CASSLVLADTVEQYF.

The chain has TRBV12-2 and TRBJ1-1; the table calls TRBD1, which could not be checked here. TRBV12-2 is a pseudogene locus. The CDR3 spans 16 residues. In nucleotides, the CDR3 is TGTGCAAGACCCCCGTGGACAGCGACAAAGAACACTGAAGCTTTCTTT. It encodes CARPPWTATKNTEAFF.

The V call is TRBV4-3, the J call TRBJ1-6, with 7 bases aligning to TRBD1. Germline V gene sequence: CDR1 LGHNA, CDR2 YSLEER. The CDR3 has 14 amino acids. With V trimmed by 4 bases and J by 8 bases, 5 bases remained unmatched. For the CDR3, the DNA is TGCGCCAGCAGCCCCAGGGACAGCTATTCACCCCTCCACTTT. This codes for CASSPRDSYSPLHF.

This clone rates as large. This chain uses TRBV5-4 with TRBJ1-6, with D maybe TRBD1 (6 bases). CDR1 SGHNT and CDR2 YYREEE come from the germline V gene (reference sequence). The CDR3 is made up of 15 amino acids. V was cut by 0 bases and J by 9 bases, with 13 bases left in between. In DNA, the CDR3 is TGTGCCAGCAGCTTGGCCGGGACACAAACTTCACCCCTCCACTTT. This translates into CASSLAGTQTSPLHF. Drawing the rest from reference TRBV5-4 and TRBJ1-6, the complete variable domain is ETGVTQSPTHLIKTRGQQVTLRCSSQSGHNTVSWYQQALGQGPQFIFQYYREEENGRGNFPPRFSGLQFPNYSSELNVNALELDDSALYLCASSLAGTQTSPLHFGNGTRLTVT.